This T cell receptor (beta chain) is drawn from a study of shared clonotypes between healthy human individuals. Whole-study findings and limits: Richness estimates generally favored naive over memory subsets.

Under the authors' procedure: ImmunoSEQ output lacked quality scores and full-length reads, limiting matched filtering. Sequencing used immunoSEQ multiplex PCR; TCRdb keeps in-frame clones, though not all of them. V and J calls plus clone size are reproduced from that table; the DNA served to infer D and trimming. This table holds over 850,000 clones, about four fifths found once. About this clone: What it recognizes is unknown.

Sequenced sample: memory CD4+ T cells from PBMCs. The subset here: CD45RA-negative fraction. The sequence came from a young man in good health. Some clones in this sample may be carry-over from other donors' samples.

The CDR3 nucleotides are TGCGCCAGCAGCCTGGGGACGCTAGCAACTAATGAAAAACTGTTTTTT. Protein: CASSLGTLATNEKLFF. The chain uses TRBV5-1 and TRBJ1-4; tentatively, D is TRBD1 (5 bases). The CDR3 runs to 16 residues. Trimming removed 4 bases from V and 0 bases from J, with 13 bases in between. Germline lookup yields CDR1 SGHRS and CDR2 YFSETQ.